Shown below are 21 T cell receptor beta chains from a single sample sequenced in a study of tumor-infiltrating lymphocytes in primary liver carcinoma. Reverse transcription of 500 ng total RNA with a constant-region primer produced TCR beta cDNA. Amplification in three nested multiplex PCR rounds with slightly modified ARM-PCR gave rise to TCR beta libraries. A C-beta reverse primer was combined with TRBV1-TRBV30 forward primers in the first two PCR rounds, and each round had approximately 9 cycles. MiXCR, run by TCRdb on the multiplex PCR reads, gives a single entry per CDR3 protein. This sample yields 100,000 or so distinct CDR3 sequences, of which approximately 80% are seen a single time; about 20% belongs to the top ten. RNA and DNA were co-extracted from roughly 20-30 mg of unsorted bulk tissue. Source material: liver tumor tissue from sampling region 3. The subset was: tumor region T3, left-lateral pole. These receptors were collected from a man aged 35-49 years with primary liver carcinoma and hepatitis B virus infection.

On this clonotype itself: At one end the junction does not follow the germline gene, possibly because of a read error. The CDR3 DNA follows: TGTGTCAGCAGCTTATGGGACAGCGACACTGAAGCTTTCTTT. Translating it yields CVSSLWDSDTEAFF. The V call is TRBV7-9, the J call TRBJ1-1; 7 bases align to TRBD1. Germline assignment: CDR1 SEHNR and CDR2 FQNEAQ (reference sequence). This CDR3 has 14 residues.

The rearrangement links TRBV4-2 to TRBJ1-2; D unresolved. CDR1 is LGHNA and CDR2 is YNFKEQ in the germline V gene. V lost 10 bases to trimming and J lost 4 bases, with 22 bases between them. There are 15 residues in the CDR3. Here the CDR3 reads CANSQGARSPYGYTF. The CDR3 nucleotides read TGTGCCAATAGCCAAGGCGCCAGGAGCCCCTATGGCTACACCTTC.

About this clonotype itself: One end of the junction does not line up with germline, which may come from a read error. The chain joins TRBV4-1 to TRBJ1-2; 11 nucleotides agree with TRBD1. The V gene's germline CDR1 is MGHRA and CDR2 YSYEKL. There are 16 residues in the CDR3. The CDR3 DNA sequence: TGCGCCAACAGCCCGTCCCGGGACAGGGGGAGCCATGGTTACACCTTC. It is translated as CANSPSRDRGSHGYTF.

Regarding this clonotype: One junction end disagrees with the germline gene, perhaps due to a read error. The chain carries TRBV4-1 and TRBJ2-7; D is undetermined. The CDR3 contains 15 residues. Germline CDR1 reads MGHRA; CDR2 reads YSYEKL. The CDR3 nucleotides are TGCGTCAGCAGCCAGGTCGGGCCCAACTTCTACGAGCAGTACTTC. Its protein is CVSSQVGPNFYEQYF.

The chain is built from TRBV11-2 and TRBJ2-1; D unclear. The CDR3 spans 13 residues. From germline, CDR1 is SGHAT and CDR2 FQNNGV. The CDR3 loop is CVNSSELYNEQFF. CDR3 nucleotide sequence: TGTGTTAACAGCTCAGAATTATACAATGAGCAGTTCTTC.

A word on this clonotype: The CDR3 does not close with the conserved phenylalanine or tryptophan, likely indicating a read error. V gene TRBV12-3 or TRBV12-4 combines with J gene TRBJ1-2; 10 nucleotides align to TRBD1. CDR3 length equals 15 residues. J lost 4 bases, V lost 6 bases, and 8 bases had no gene match. The CDR3 here is CASRSGQGIGYGYTL. The DNA of the CDR3 is TGTGCCAGCAGATCGGGACAGGGGATTGGCTATGGCTACACCTTA.

As to this clonotype: One end of the junction fails to match germline, which may point to a read error. The chain has TRBV5-4 and TRBJ2-7, with D perhaps given as TRBD1 or TRBD2 (5 bases each). This CDR3 has 14 residues. CDR1 is SGHNT, CDR2 YYREEE, per germline (reference sequence). The CDR3 protein is CTSSLGTDTYEQYF. The CDR3 DNA reads TGTACCAGCAGCTTGGGGACGGACACGTACGAGCAGTACTTC.

Concerning this clonotype itself: No conserved phenylalanine or tryptophan ends this CDR3, so it is likely a read error. The chain has TRBV6-2 or TRBV6-3 and TRBJ2-5; 9 nucleotides align to TRBD2. Germline CDR1 reads MNHEY; CDR2 reads SVGEGT. Losses at the gene ends were 7 bases for V and 3 bases for J; bases not matched to a gene: 9. The CDR3 runs to 15 residues. CDR3 sequence reads: CASNGLAREEETQYI. The CDR3 DNA reads as TGTGCCAGCAATGGACTAGCGAGAGAGGAAGAGACCCAGTACATC.

The CDR3 coding sequence is TGTGCCAGTACAGAGGGAGGTTCCTACAATGAGCAGTTCTTC. Translated: CASTEGGSYNEQFF. The chain carries TRBV25-1 and TRBJ2-1, with a possible D match to TRBD2 (6 bases). With 9 bases removed from V and 1 base from J, the gap between germline ends came to 13 bases. The CDR3 consists of 14 residues. From germline, CDR1 is MGHDK and CDR2 SYGVNS.

This rearrangement joins TRBV6-1 to TRBJ2-5; D remains unclear. Germline CDR1 and CDR2: MNHNS and SASEGT. This CDR3 is built from 11 residues. CDR3 sequence: CVSSYSETQYF. Here the CDR3 DNA reads TGTGTTAGCAGCTACTCGGAGACCCAGTACTTC.

Points on this clonotype: A read error may produce the germline difference seen at one junction end. V gene TRBV13 combines with J gene TRBJ2-1, with TRBD2 matching over 7 bases. The CDR3 consists of 16 residues. Germline V CDR1 and CDR2: PRHDT, FYEKMQ (reference sequence). The CDR3 coding sequence is TGTGACAGCAGCTTAGGGGACCTGGGGAGGGGCAATGAGCAGTTCTTC. Amino acid sequence: CDSSLGDLGRGNEQFF.

For this clonotype: Mismatch with germline at one junction end may stem from a read error. The rearrangement uses TRBV6-2 or TRBV6-3 and TRBJ1-2; D remains unclear. Germline V gene sequence: CDR1 MNHEY, CDR2 SVGEGT. This CDR3 contains 11 residues. The CDR3 DNA follows: TGTGCCATCGCCCTAGGCTATGACTACACCTTC. It encodes CAIALGYDYTF.

With respect to this clonotype: In this CDR3 the conserved last residue, phenylalanine or tryptophan, is missing, so a read error is likely. This chain connects TRBV11-2 to TRBJ2-5; 8 bases agree with TRBD2. The CDR3 runs 14 residues. CDR1 is SGHAT, CDR2 FQNNGV, per germline. The CDR3 loop is CDSSFSGRQETQYL. The CDR3 bases are TGTGACAGCAGCTTCAGCGGGAGACAAGAGACCCAGTACCTC.

As concerns this clonotype: No conserved phenylalanine or tryptophan ends this CDR3, so it is likely a read error. J is TRBJ2-7 and V is TRBV11-2, with D perhaps TRBD1 (5 bases). Germline CDR1 is SGHAT and CDR2 is FQNNGV. The CDR3 extends over 14 amino acids. CDR3 protein: CASSSNRNSYDQYI. In DNA form, the CDR3 reads TGTGCCAGTAGCTCTAACAGGAACTCCTACGACCAGTACATC.

Notes on this clonotype: One junction end disagrees with the germline gene, perhaps due to a read error. The chain combines TRBV7-9 with TRBJ2-2; maybe TRBD2 (5 bases). The CDR3 totals 13 residues. The germline CDR1 and CDR2 sequences are SEHNR and FQNEAQ (reference sequence). The CDR3 protein is CAGKIDGGGELSF. The CDR3 region has the DNA TGTGCCGGGAAAATAGACGGCGGTGGGGAGCTGTCTTTT. Looking up the rest from reference TRBV7-9 and TRBJ2-2 gives the full variable domain: DTGVSQNPRHKITKRGQNVTFRCDPISEHNRLYWYRQTLGQGPEFLTYFQNEAQLEKSRLLSDRFSAERPKGSFSTLEIQRTEQGDSAMYLCAGKIDGGGELSFGEGSRLTVL.

About this clonotype: Mismatch with germline at one junction end may stem from a read error. The chain employs TRBV11-3 and TRBJ2-7; D could derive from TRBD1 or TRBD2 (6 bases each). CDR1 is SGHNT and CDR2 is YENEEA in the germline V gene. The CDR3 consists of 16 residues. The CDR3 coding sequence is TGTGCCAGCAATTTAGGAGGGGGTCCCAGCGCGGGCGAGCAGTACTTT. Protein product: CASNLGGGPSAGEQYF.

With regard to this clonotype: One end of the junction fails to match germline, which may point to a read error. V is TRBV11-2 and J is TRBJ2-3; D gene uncertain. The end of the DNA aligns better with TRBJ1-5, so the J call may be wrong. This CDR3 comprises 16 residues. Germline CDR1 reads SGHAT; CDR2 reads FQNNGV. The CDR3 bases are TGTGCCGGCAGCTTACAAACGGGAGTCAGCACAGATACGCAGCATTTT. It is translated as CAGSLQTGVSTDTQHF.

Concerning this clonotype itself: This may come from a read error, since a much larger clone is one base off. V and J are TRBV28 and TRBJ1-4; D perhaps matches TRBD1 (6 bases). There are 15 residues in the CDR3. The germline CDR1 and CDR2 sequences are MDHEN and SYDVKM. V lost 5 bases and J lost 8, with 18 bases in between. In DNA, the CDR3 is TGTGCCAGCAGTACAAGAGGGGGGATCTACGAAAAACTGTTTTTT. Translated: CASSTRGGIYEKLFF.

This clonotype was seen a single time. At one end the junction does not follow the germline gene, possibly because of a read error. V gene TRBV11-2 combines with J gene TRBJ2-6; TRBD1 matches 8 bases. The V gene's germline CDR1 is SGHAT and CDR2 FQNNGV. The CDR3 runs to 21 residues. The CDR3 loop reads CASSMGGDRGISLSVANVLTF. The CDR3 DNA is TGTGCCAGCAGCATGGGGGGAGACAGGGGCATCTCTCTCTCTGTGGCCAACGTCCTGACTTTC.

Points on this clonotype: One junction end disagrees with the germline gene, perhaps due to a read error. The chain links TRBV29-1 to TRBJ1-1; D not certain. Germline-derived CDR1 and CDR2 are SQVTM and ANQGSEA. This CDR3 region has 12 residues. The CDR3 loop reads CSVGIGMTETFF. The CDR3 bases are TGCAGCGTGGGAATAGGTATGACTGAAACTTTCTTT. The full variable domain, with the rest looked up from reference TRBV29-1 and TRBJ1-1, is SAVISQKPSRDICQRGTSLTIQCQVDSQVTMMFWYRQQPGQSLTLIATANQGSEATYESGFVIDKFPISRPNLTFSTLTVSNMSPEDSSIYLCSVGIGMTETFFGQGTRLTVV.

This chain connects TRBV9 to TRBJ2-7; 8 bases agree with TRBD1. This CDR3 has 15 amino acids. V lost 5 bases to trimming and J lost 2 bases; unmatched junction nucleotides: 9. Germline CDR1 SGDLS, CDR2 YYNGEE. The CDR3 reads CASSAPDRAPYEQYF. The CDR3 nucleotides read TGTGCCAGCAGTGCGCCGGACAGGGCTCCCTACGAGCAGTACTTC.